This is a list of T cell receptor beta chains from one sample in a study of shared clonotypes between healthy human individuals. Profiled with immunoSEQ multiplex PCR; TCRdb holds only in-frame clones, not every one. In the table there are about 2.2 million clones, roughly 95% of which are singletons. Sample: naive CD8+ T cells from PBMCs. The receptors originated from a young man in good health. Some clones in this sample may be carry-over from other donors' samples. The CDR3 runs from the conserved cysteine through the conserved F or W. Fields, in order: V gene, CDR3 protein.

TRBV7-6,CASSSGLGGEKLFF
TRBV4-1,CASSQDLGGSGNEQFF
TRBV6-5,CASSPGHRNTGELFF
TRBV30,CAWSVFEGHDEQFF
TRBV27,CASSLGRPPENIQYF
TRBV27,CASSFLQPNNYGYTF
TRBV19,CASRDRGYTF
TRBV28,CASSVRTGVHEQYF
TRBV11-2,CASSLGPGVNTGELFF
TRBV5-5,CASSLGRDQAGYTF
TRBV5-6,CASSLGQGSEQYF
TRBV11-2,CASSLGPSRGSYEQYF
TRBV9,CASSGQGGRYEQYF
TRBV6-6,CASSGTNSRGGNEQFF
TRBV5-1,CASSFRGGREETQYF
TRBV25-1,CASSEMGQGAYEQYF
TRBV9,CASSADSRARWDEKLFF
TRBV27,CASSLKPTSGTNTQYF
TRBV7-8,CASSLQGGNEKLFF
TRBV5-6,CASSLGGRLNEQFF
TRBV28,CASHGQTHYGYTF
TRBV6-5,CASCSRSYEQYF
TRBV16,CASSLGRYRQFF
TRBV7-9,CASSFRTYEQYF
TRBV27,CASGQVYSYEQYF
TRBV5-5,CASSLAEKLFF
TRBV19,CASSIAGTGDPPYGYTF
TRBV30,CAWSEVTGMNTEAFF
TRBV7-6,CASSLGQQVNEQFF
TRBV4-1,CASSQEGEGRDNEQFF
TRBV27,CASSLGGTNQPQHF
TRBV7-9,CASSLGPTGTINEKLFF
TRBV9,CASSPGGGRGSYEQYF
TRBV7-9,CASSLLSSERRVYEQYF
TRBV27,CASSSPSGFWGQGGVYEQYF
TRBV9,CASSVAAGGNSYEQYF
TRBV6-1,CASSEGPYSGNTIYF
TRBV10-2,CASSPGTRVHNEQFF
TRBV4-3,CASSPGQGRGEQYF
TRBV4-1,CASTPPGQLYNEQFF
TRBV6-5,CASSSGPAAGYTF
TRBV2,CASSTHLDRGFDEKLFF
TRBV6-4,CASSEVYAGRGAGSYNEQFF
TRBV29-1,CSVASATGELFF
TRBV6-5,CASSYSWASGANVLTF
TRBV9,CASSVVGGSRRGELFF
TRBV4-1,CASSQDMVVSNQPQHF
TRBV29-1,CSASGTSELYEQYF
TRBV7-2,CASSPTTLTDTQYF
TRBV5-1,CASSLWLGQNTEAFF
TRBV2,CASSPQTSGSIYEQFF
TRBV5-6,CASSFDRDLGKLFF
TRBV27,CASRDSVGYEQYF
TRBV27,CASSSSGTSGRIEQFF
TRBV7-6,CASSPEGGARFGYTF
TRBV6-5,CASSYSYGNTEAFF
TRBV5-1,CASSSDWDRGPGPPNPFEAFF